Presented here are 12 T cell receptor beta chains from one specimen sequenced in a study of identifying expanded T cells in peripheral blood. The protocol was immunoSEQ multiplex PCR, while the TCRdb copy is restricted to in-frame clones and leaves out a portion. The data hold 75,000 to 95,000 clones, with about 90% observed a single time. The material sequenced was blood. All receptors derive from a person between 18 and 69 years old in good health.

The rearrangement links TRBV20-1 to TRBJ2-1, with unresolved D. This CDR3 contains 11 residues. The germline V and J ends were trimmed by 7 bases and 4 bases, with 8 bases remaining between them. Germline CDR1 and CDR2: DFQATT and SNEGSKA (reference sequence). The CDR3 DNA reads as TGCAGTGTGGAAGAATACAATGAGCAGTTCTTC. This sequence encodes CSVEEYNEQFF.

The gene calls are TRBV25-1 and TRBJ2-1; D possibly corresponds to TRBD1 (5 bases). V was cut by 7 bases and J by 6 bases, with 7 bases left in between. Looked up from germline, CDR1 is MGHDK and CDR2 is SYGVNS. The CDR3 contains 11 residues. Written as DNA, the CDR3 is TGTGCCAGCAAAAGGGGCAATGAGCAGTTCTTC. Translated: CASKRGNEQFF.

V gene TRBV5-4 combines with J gene TRBJ2-1; D possibly corresponds to TRBD2 (5 bases). V lost 4 bases and J 8 bases, leaving 13 bases between the germline ends. Germline-derived CDR1 and CDR2 are SGHNT and YYREEE (reference sequence). The CDR3 runs 13 residues. The CDR3, as DNA: TGTGCCAGCAGCCCCCCTGGAGCGGATGAGCAGTTCTTC. Its protein is CASSPPGADEQFF.

The chain links TRBV7-6 to TRBJ1-6, with D unclear. In germline, CDR1 is SGHVS, CDR2 FNYEAQ. This CDR3 region has 15 residues. The V gene lost 6 bases and the J gene lost 7 bases, with 16 bases spanning the gap. The CDR3 bases are TGTGCCAGCAGTCTCGGGGAAGCGAGCAATTCACCCCTCCACTTT. This translates into CASSLGEASNSPLHF.

The chain joins TRBV6-5 to TRBJ1-5; D is unresolved. V lost 2 bases, J lost 6 bases, and 11 bases lay in between. The germline V gene has CDR1 MNHEY and CDR2 SVGAGI. The CDR3 sequence is 14 residues long. The CDR3 is CASSYGAGGQPQHF. The CDR3 DNA follows: TGTGCCAGCAGTTACGGCGCAGGCGGTCAGCCCCAGCATTTT.

The chain has TRBV5-6 and TRBJ1-1; TRBD1 might be the D (6 bases). V was trimmed by 0 bases and J by 0 bases, leaving 12 bases between them. Per the germline V gene, CDR1 is SGHDT and CDR2 is YYEEEE. This CDR3 spans 16 amino acids. CDR3 in DNA: TGTGCCAGCAGCTTGGGGGACACCGTCCTGAACACTGAAGCTTTCTTT. Encoded protein: CASSLGDTVLNTEAFF. Full variable domain (rest looked up from reference TRBV5-6 and TRBJ1-1): DAGVTQSPTHLIKTRGQQVTLRCSPKSGHDTVSWYQQALGQGPQFIFQYYEEEERQRGNFPDRFSGHQFPNYSSELNVNALLLGDSALYLCASSLGDTVLNTEAFFGQGTRLTVV.

This clone was recorded once. The rearrangement uses TRBV7-9 and TRBJ2-7, with D unresolved. Germline CDR1 reads SEHNR; CDR2 reads FQNEAQ (reference sequence). The CDR3 covers 13 residues. The V end lost 4 bases, the J end lost 7 bases, and 14 bases lay between the germline ends. CDR3 coding DNA: TGTGCCAGCAGCTCCCGCGATAGGTGGGAGCAGTACTTC. The encoded protein is CASSSRDRWEQYF.

This clone appeared once. The chain is built from TRBV2 and TRBJ2-7; the D call may be TRBD1 or TRBD2 (5 bases each). Germline assignment: CDR1 SNHLY and CDR2 FYNNEI. The CDR3 is 13 residues long. Trimming shortened V by 6 bases and J by 0 bases, and 9 bases separated the two germline ends. CDR3 amino acids: CASRGTDSYEQYF. DNA for the CDR3: TGTGCCAGCAGGGGGACGGACTCCTACGAGCAGTACTTC.

This rearrangement joins TRBV10-2 to TRBJ2-1; the match to TRBD2 covers 9 bases. V dropped 6 bases and J dropped 3; count of bases not matched to a gene: 3. There are 14 residues in the CDR3. Germline V gives CDR1 WSHSY, CDR2 SAAADI. The CDR3 DNA follows: TGCGCCAGCAGGCTAGCGGGGAACTACAATGAGCAGTTCTTC. Translation gives CASRLAGNYNEQFF.

The chain recombines TRBV2 with TRBJ1-2, with TRBD1 matching over 7 bases. J lost 0 bases, V lost 5 bases, and 6 bases had no gene match. There are 15 residues in the CDR3. Per germline, CDR1 SNHLY and CDR2 FYNNEI. The CDR3 sequence is CASSRQGFANYGYTF. In DNA, the CDR3 is TGTGCCAGCAGTCGACAGGGTTTCGCTAACTATGGCTACACCTTC.

The chain links TRBV2 to TRBJ1-3, with D unresolved. Trimming stripped 0 bases from V and 3 bases from J, with 12 bases between. CDR1 and CDR2 (germline): SNHLY, FYNNEI. The CDR3 totals 16 residues. CDR3 sequence (DNA): TGTGCCAGCAGTGAAGCAAAAACCTCCCGTGGAAACACCATATATTTT. Residues: CASSEAKTSRGNTIYF.

V usage is TRBV5-1 and J usage is TRBJ2-1; a possible D gene is TRBD2 (5 bases). V was trimmed by 5 bases and J by 0 bases, leaving 12 bases between them. The length of the CDR3 is 15 residues. Germline V gene lookup returns CDR1 SGHRS and CDR2 YFSETQ. The CDR3 protein is CASRGGGYSYNEQFF. As DNA, the CDR3 is TGCGCCAGCAGAGGCGGAGGATACTCCTACAATGAGCAGTTCTTC.